This T cell receptor (beta chain) was captured by sequencing in a study of T cell changes during pregnancy in multiple sclerosis. The method was immunoSEQ multiplex PCR; TCRdb's version includes in-frame clones alone and lacks a portion of them. The profile shows about 42,000 clones, less than 90% of them singletons. Germline V CDR1 and CDR2: SEHNR, FQNEAQ (reference sequence). The CDR3 sequence is 14 residues long. Trimming at V came to 3 bases and at J to 2 bases, leaving 0 bases not matched to a gene. The receptor was derived from a female donor with multiple sclerosis, enrolled in a pregnancy study. This rearrangement joins TRBV7-9 to TRBJ2-2, with TRBD2 identical over 7 bases. The sample here was CD4+ T cells from peripheral blood mononuclear cells, taken before pregnancy. CDR3 nucleotide sequence: TGTGCCAGCAGCTTGACTAGCAACACCGGGGAGCTGTTTTTT. Protein product: CASSLTSNTGELFF.